Following are 18 T cell receptor beta chains from one sample sequenced in a study of OX40 agonist ivuxolimab in advanced cancers. Assay used: immunoSEQ multiplex PCR; TCRdb lists only in-frame clones, some missing. Seen here are tens of thousands of clones, 88% observed once, and the top ten hold 0.45% to 0.55%. The sequencing here drew on CD4+ or CD8+ T cells sorted from blood, taken in a trial of the OX40 agonist ivuxolimab. The receptor source for this set is an adult with an advanced solid tumor such as melanoma, head and neck, liver or kidney cancer.

This clone has only a few counts. This rearrangement joins TRBV28 to TRBJ2-2; D remains ambiguous. Trimming stripped 6 bases from V and 0 bases from J, with 8 bases between. This CDR3 spans 14 amino acids. The germline V gene has CDR1 MDHEN and CDR2 SYDVKM. CDR3 sequence (DNA): TGTGCCAGCAGGGGGTGGTCGAACACCGGGGAGCTGTTTTTT. Its protein is CASRGWSNTGELFF.

This sequence joins TRBV1 and TRBJ2-5; TRBD1, as called in the table, went unchecked against the DNA. TRBV1 is a pseudogene locus. This CDR3 region has 20 residues. Here the CDR3 reads CTSSRKTTLGTVTPQETQYF. The CDR3, as DNA: TGCACCAGCAGCCGAAAGACCACACTCGGGACAGTGACCCCACAAGAGACCCAGTACTTC.

The genes are TRBV25-1 and TRBJ2-5; 8 nucleotides agree with TRBD1. Germline loops: CDR1 MGHDK, CDR2 SYGVNS. V trimming: 8 bases; J trimming: 5 bases; junction bases outside the gene matches: 10. This CDR3 spans 14 amino acids. The CDR3 region is CASSAGQAVETQYF. CDR3 nucleotide sequence: TGTGCCAGCTCCGCGGGACAGGCGGTGGAGACCCAGTACTTC.

The chain combines TRBV5-4 with TRBJ2-1; the match to TRBD2 covers 12 bases. There are 13 residues in the CDR3. The germline gives CDR1 SGHNT, CDR2 YYREEE (reference sequence). Germline trimming cut 9 bases from V and 8 bases from J; bases unmatched to any gene: 6. CDR3: CATRTSGADEQFF. The CDR3 region has the DNA TGTGCCACCCGGACTAGCGGGGCGGATGAGCAGTTCTTC.

The rearrangement uses TRBV9 and TRBJ1-1; D is perhaps TRBD1 (6 bases). This CDR3 comprises 16 residues. Germline CDR1 is SGDLS and CDR2 is YYNGEE. Trimming removed 3 bases from V and 1 base from J, with 16 bases in between. CDR3 amino acids: CASSEEDRGGNTEAFF. For the CDR3, the DNA is TGTGCCAGCAGCGAGGAGGACAGAGGTGGGAACACTGAAGCTTTCTTT.

Concerning this clone: Compared with germline, one end of the junction differs, possibly owing to a read error. The V and J genes are TRBV12-5 and TRBJ2-2, with 7 positions matching TRBD2. The CDR3 sequence is 12 residues long. CDR1 is LGHNT and CDR2 is FRNRAP in the germline V gene. Here the CDR3 reads CASGSRGGGLFF. CDR3 bases: TGTGCTAGTGGATCTAGGGGCGGGGGGCTGTTTTTT.

This chain uses TRBV5-1 with TRBJ2-1, with D perhaps matching TRBD1 or TRBD2 (6 bases each). The V gene's germline CDR1 is SGHRS and CDR2 YFSETQ. Trimming shortened V by 4 bases and J by 5 bases, and 13 bases separated the two germline ends. This CDR3 has 14 residues. DNA for the CDR3: TGCGCCAGCAGCGACTGGGGGGCCAACAATGAGCAGTTCTTC. The encoded protein is CASSDWGANNEQFF.

This clone is a singleton in its sample. V and J are TRBV6-1 and TRBJ1-1; tentative D call: TRBD1 (6 bases). V lost 5 bases, J lost 9 bases, and 16 bases lay in between. Germline V lookup: CDR1 MNHNS, CDR2 SASEGT. The length of the CDR3 is 13 residues. The DNA of the CDR3 is TGTGCCAGCAGTTCACAGGGTCAAGAACAAGCTTTCTTT. It codes for CASSSQGQEQAFF.

This sequence joins TRBV4-3 and TRBJ1-1; D remains ambiguous. Per the germline V gene, CDR1 is LGHNA and CDR2 is YSLEER. The CDR3 runs to 17 residues. V was clipped by 0 bases and J by 0 bases, with 14 bases between them. The CDR3 spells CASSQDGRVGVNTEAFF. For the CDR3, the DNA is TGCGCCAGCAGCCAAGATGGACGCGTCGGAGTGAACACTGAAGCTTTCTTT.

The J gene is TRBJ2-3, the V gene TRBV9; 8 nucleotides match TRBD2. Looked up from germline, CDR1 is SGDLS and CDR2 is YYNGEE. V shed 4 bases and J 5 bases; nucleotides not matched to a gene: 12. The CDR3 has 16 amino acids. CDR3 region: CASSLESGGPLDTQYF. Written as DNA, the CDR3 is TGTGCCAGCAGCCTTGAGAGCGGGGGCCCCCTAGATACGCAGTATTTT. The whole variable domain, filled in from reference TRBV9 and TRBJ2-3, reads DSGVTQTPKHLITATGQRVTLRCSPRSGDLSVYWYQQSLDQGLQFLIQYYNGEERAKGNILERFSAQQFPDLHSELNLSSLELGDSALYFCASSLESGGPLDTQYFGPGTRLTVL.

The chain recombines TRBV5-8 with TRBJ2-3, with D perhaps TRBD1 or TRBD2 (5 bases each). The germline V gene has CDR1 SGHTS and CDR2 YDEGEE. CDR3 size: 14 residues. V was clipped by 4 bases and J by 0 bases, with 9 bases between them. The CDR3 loop is CASSVGVSTDTQYF. The CDR3 DNA is TGTGCCAGCAGCGTGGGGGTTAGCACAGATACGCAGTATTTT.

The chain has TRBV6-6 and TRBJ1-3; D is unresolved. Trimming left V 4 bases short and J 4 bases short, with 8 bases between. The CDR3 has 13 amino acids. Germline-derived CDR1 and CDR2 are MNHNY and SVGAGI (reference sequence). CDR3 loop: CASSSRRGNTIYF. The CDR3 DNA reads as TGTGCCAGCAGTTCCCGAAGGGGAAACACCATATATTTT.

The rearrangement links TRBV5-1 to TRBJ1-2, with 7 positions matching TRBD1. The junction had 8 bases not matched to a gene; V was cut back by 7 bases and J by 8 bases. Germline V lookup: CDR1 SGHRS, CDR2 YFSETQ. The CDR3 is 12 amino acids. For the CDR3, the DNA is TGCGCCAGCGCGGTCGGGACAGAGGGCTACACCTTC. Its protein is CASAVGTEGYTF.

In regard to this clone: Other nucleotide sequences from this sample produce the same CDR3. The chain is built from TRBV18 and TRBJ2-5; 8 positions match TRBD2. The CDR3 runs to 12 residues. Trimming cost V 5 bases and J 4 bases; bases outside gene matches: 0. Germline CDR1 and CDR2: KGHSH and LQKENI. The CDR3 region has the DNA TGTGCCAGCTCAAGCGGGGGAGAGACCCAGTACTTC. Protein product: CASSSGGETQYF. Variable domain in full (rest from reference TRBV18 and TRBJ2-5): NAGVMQNPRHLVRRRGQEARLRCSPMKGHSHVYWYRQLPEEGLKFMVYLQKENIIDESGMPKERFSAEFPKEGPSILRIQQVVRGDSAAYFCASSSGGETQYFGPGTRLLVL.

V gene TRBV15 combines with J gene TRBJ1-6; D ambiguous. Germline V gene data show CDR1 as LNHNV and CDR2 as YYDKDF (reference sequence). The CDR3 is made up of 16 amino acids. The V and J ends lost 2 bases and 4 bases respectively, with 12 bases between them. The CDR3 region has the DNA TGTGCCACCAGCAGAAGCCAGACTGCTTATAATTCACCCCTCCACTTT. Amino acids: CATSRSQTAYNSPLHF.

The chain carries TRBV7-2 and TRBJ1-6; 11 bases line up with TRBD1. Losses at the gene ends were 5 bases for V and 9 bases for J; bases not matched to a gene: 6. The germline CDR1 and CDR2 sequences are SGHTA and FQGNSA. CDR3 length: 15 amino acids. In DNA, the CDR3 is TGTGCCAGCAGCCCCGGACAGGGGGCGAGTTCACCCCTCCACTTT. Protein sequence: CASSPGQGASSPLHF.

This sequence joins TRBV10-3 and TRBJ1-2, with TRBD1 matching 8 bases. The V gene end was trimmed by 3 bases and the J gene end by 1 base; junction bases not matched to a gene: 1. Germline V CDR1 and CDR2: ENHRY, SYGVKD. This CDR3 spans 14 amino acids. The CDR3 protein is CAISDTGGNYGYTF. The CDR3 DNA follows: TGTGCCATCAGTGATACAGGGGGTAACTATGGCTACACCTTC.

The chain couples TRBV2 to TRBJ2-1, with D maybe TRBD1 (6 bases). The V gene's germline CDR1 is SNHLY and CDR2 FYNNEI. Trimming removed 3 bases at V and 4 bases at J, with 13 bases between. This CDR3 is built from 15 residues. In DNA, the CDR3 is TGTGCCAGCAGTGATCAGGGGCCTAAGTACAATGAGCAGTTCTTC. It translates to CASSDQGPKYNEQFF. The whole variable domain, filled in from reference TRBV2 and TRBJ2-1, reads EPEVTQTPSHQVTQMGQEVILRCVPISNHLYFYWYRQILGQKVEFLVSFYNNEISEKSEIFDDQFSVERPDGSNFTLKIRSTKLEDSAMYFCASSDQGPKYNEQFFGPGTRLTVL.